These 26 T cell receptor beta chains were all obtained from the same sample, sequenced in a study of synovial regulatory T cells in juvenile arthritis. The repertoire was sequenced with immunoSEQ multiplex PCR; TCRdb's copy has only in-frame clones and lacks some. This listing includes around 2,000 clones. Each patient with active arthritis gave synovial fluid along with matched peripheral blood. Sequences were obtained from Treg cells from the synovium. The receptors come from a donor aged 2-35 years with juvenile idiopathic arthritis.

The chain links TRBV27 to TRBJ2-5; TCRdb's D call, TRBD2, is unchecked because there is no DNA. Germline CDR1 is MNHEY and CDR2 is SMNVEV (reference sequence). This CDR3 has 15 residues. The DNA is not on file. CDR3 region: CASSPAGGSRETQYF.

Its frequency marks this clone as medium-sized. The V gene is TRBV5-4, the J gene TRBJ2-3; the D gene TCRdb calls, TRBD1, cannot be checked with no DNA. The CDR3 sequence is 14 residues long. No coding sequence is recorded. Germline CDR1 is SGHNT and CDR2 is YYREEE (reference sequence). The chain's CDR3 is CASSLNQGTDTQYF. Looking up the rest from reference TRBV5-4 and TRBJ2-3 gives the full variable domain: ETGVTQSPTHLIKTRGQQVTLRCSSQSGHNTVSWYQQALGQGPQFIFQYYREEENGRGNFPPRFSGLQFPNYSSELNVNALELDDSALYLCASSLNQGTDTQYFGPGTRLTVL.

Judged by frequency, this clone is medium-sized. The rearrangement uses TRBV2 and TRBJ1-1. The CDR3 totals 10 residues. No DNA accompanies this entry. Per germline, CDR1 SNHLY and CDR2 FYNNEI. Here the CDR3 reads CASRWTEAFF.

Judged by frequency, this clone is medium-sized. V usage is TRBV27 and J usage is TRBJ2-6; absent DNA, TCRdb's TRBD1 call cannot be checked. Germline CDR1 reads MNHEY; CDR2 reads SMNVEV (reference sequence). CDR3 length: 18 amino acids. DNA for this receptor is not on file. The CDR3 protein is CASSFWDRVLRGANVLTF.

This clone is identified as medium-sized from frequency. The chain links TRBV5-1 to TRBJ1-3; the TRBD1 assignment by TCRdb is unverifiable without DNA. The CDR3 contains 16 residues. No DNA was logged. Germline CDR1 and CDR2: SGHRS and YFSETQ. The CDR3 region is CASTTDRASTGNTIYF.

This clone shows up as large (0.1 to 1%) by frequency. This chain links TRBV10-1 with TRBJ2-2. In germline, CDR1 is WNHNN, CDR2 SYGVQD (reference sequence). The CDR3 has 13 amino acids. DNA was not recorded. The CDR3 reads CASSGTDTGELFF.

According to its frequency, this clone is medium-sized. This chain uses TRBV6-1 with TRBJ1-1. The CDR3 has 15 residues. No DNA was logged. CDR1 is MNHNS and CDR2 is SASEGT in the germline V gene. The CDR3 protein is CASSEDSHWNTEAFF.

Its frequency marks this clone as medium-sized. The CDR3 here is CASSQETSGTTEAFF. V usage is TRBV4-1 and J usage is TRBJ1-1. Per germline, CDR1 MGHRA and CDR2 YSYEKL. This CDR3 is 15 amino acids long. The record lacks a DNA sequence.

By frequency, this clone registers medium-sized. This sequence joins TRBV7-9 and TRBJ1-2. CDR3 length: 14 residues. No DNA is given. The germline V gene has CDR1 SEHNR and CDR2 FQNEAQ (reference sequence). CDR3: CASSLEGSLYGYTF.

The chain combines TRBV19 with TRBJ2-1. CDR3 length: 11 amino acids. DNA for this receptor is not on file. The V gene's germline CDR1 is LNHDA and CDR2 SQIVND (reference sequence). The CDR3 is CASMRGGEQFF.

This clone counts as medium-sized by frequency. The J gene is TRBJ2-3, the V gene TRBV10-3; the D call from TCRdb, TRBD2, cannot be confirmed without DNA. This CDR3 region has 17 residues. This entry has no DNA. Germline lookup yields CDR1 ENHRY and CDR2 SYGVKD. The CDR3 sequence is CAISEFWKAGDTDTQYF.

In terms of frequency, this clone is medium-sized. The chain employs TRBV5-6 and TRBJ2-7; lacking DNA, the TRBD2 call made by TCRdb goes unchecked. Germline values: CDR1 SGHDT, CDR2 YYEEEE. This CDR3 has 14 residues. DNA is not recorded here. This CDR3 is CASILRESSYEQYF.

This clone is labeled medium-sized based on frequency. V usage is TRBV19 and J usage is TRBJ2-5; absent DNA, TCRdb's TRBD2 call cannot be checked. Germline loops: CDR1 LNHDA, CDR2 SQIVND (reference sequence). The CDR3 consists of 15 residues. DNA for this receptor is not on file. This CDR3 is CASSIGGRIMKTQYF.

This clone counts as medium-sized by frequency. This sequence joins TRBV15 and TRBJ2-7; TCRdb outputs TRBD2, but without DNA this stays unchecked. The CDR3 has 14 amino acids. The nucleotide record is missing. The germline CDR1 and CDR2 sequences are LNHNV and YYDKDF (reference sequence). CDR3 sequence: CATSREAGVDEQYF.

The chain recombines TRBV5-5 with TRBJ2-3; TCRdb's D gene call, TRBD2, goes unchecked for lack of DNA. The CDR3 is 12 residues long. No DNA accompanies this entry. CDR1 and CDR2 from the germline V gene are SGHKS and YYEKEE (reference sequence). CDR3 sequence: CASSFYGDTQYF.

This chain joins TRBV18 and TRBJ2-1. This CDR3 has 13 amino acids. The entry carries no DNA sequence. Germline V gives CDR1 KGHSH, CDR2 LQKENI. The CDR3 here is CASSPNRDGKQFF.

According to its frequency, this clone is medium-sized. This rearrangement joins TRBV4-2 to TRBJ2-6. Germline V CDR1 and CDR2: LGHNA, YNFKEQ. The CDR3 has 21 amino acids. The DNA is not on file. This chain's CDR3 is CASSQDYVLQDPRSGANVLTF.

By frequency, this clone is medium-sized. The chain carries TRBV7-6 and TRBJ1-1. This CDR3 comprises 14 residues. No DNA appears here. Per germline, CDR1 SGHVS and CDR2 FNYEAQ. The CDR3 here is CASSQSPLGVGAFF.

The chain combines TRBV30 with TRBJ1-5; lacking DNA, the TRBD1 call made by TCRdb goes unchecked. The CDR3 extends over 19 amino acids. The nucleotide record is missing. Germline V gene lookup returns CDR1 GTSNPN and CDR2 SVGIG (reference sequence). CDR3 sequence reads: CAWSVGFGTGVYSNQPQHF.

This clone ranks as large in terms of frequency. The chain couples TRBV21-1 to TRBJ2-5; there is no DNA to check the TCRdb D call of TRBD2. TRBV21-1 is listed as a pseudogene. The CDR3 contains 16 residues. No coding sequence is recorded. The CDR3 here is CASSRRGLAGGETQYF.

This clone is classed as medium-sized by frequency. J is TRBJ1-5 and V is TRBV19; TCRdb returns TRBD1, unconfirmable since there is no DNA. Germline lookup yields CDR1 LNHDA and CDR2 SQIVND (reference sequence). The length of the CDR3 is 15 residues. The DNA sequence is not available. The CDR3 protein is CASSTGTGGNQPQHF.

By frequency, this clone is medium-sized. The CDR3 loop is CASSEGGMNTEAFF. The chain has TRBV6-1 and TRBJ1-1; the TCRdb D gene call, TRBD1, has no DNA to confirm it. CDR3 length: 14 amino acids. The coding DNA is unavailable. Germline loops: CDR1 MNHNS, CDR2 SASEGT.

This clone is classed as medium-sized (0.01 to 0.1%) by frequency. The chain couples TRBV6-4 to TRBJ2-1; TCRdb names TRBD2, which stays unverified in the absence of DNA. This CDR3 contains 16 residues. No DNA is recorded. Germline V gives CDR1 MRHNA, CDR2 SNTAGT. The CDR3 is CASSEYASGSYNEQFF.

According to its frequency, this clone is medium-sized. The CDR3 sequence: CASSYPASGSIYEQYF. V gene TRBV6-6 combines with J gene TRBJ2-7; the D gene TCRdb calls, TRBD2, cannot be checked with no DNA. The germline V gene has CDR1 MNHNY and CDR2 SVGAGI (reference sequence). The CDR3 runs to 16 residues. No nucleotide data were recorded.

This clone is identified as medium-sized from frequency. The V and J genes are TRBV10-1 and TRBJ2-1; TCRdb picks TRBD2, but there is no DNA to check that call. CDR1 and CDR2 (germline): WNHNN, SYGVQD (reference sequence). The CDR3 is 16 residues long. A DNA sequence was not provided. The CDR3: CASSILAGAIRNEQFF.

This clone shows up as medium-sized by frequency. The chain has TRBV18 and TRBJ2-6. There are 18 residues in the CDR3. There is no recorded DNA. Per the germline V gene, CDR1 is KGHSH and CDR2 is LQKENI. This chain's CDR3 is CASSPRSVGLSGANVLTF.